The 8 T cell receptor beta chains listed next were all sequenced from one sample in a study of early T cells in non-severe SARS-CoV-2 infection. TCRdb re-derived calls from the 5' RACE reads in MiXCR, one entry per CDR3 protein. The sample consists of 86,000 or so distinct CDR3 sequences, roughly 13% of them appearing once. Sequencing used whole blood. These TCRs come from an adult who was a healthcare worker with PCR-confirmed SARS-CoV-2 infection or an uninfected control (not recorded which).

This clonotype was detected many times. CDR3 amino acids: CASSSHSGGAGKTQYF. The CDR3 region has the DNA TGTGCCAGCAGTAGCCACAGCGGGGGGGCAGGAAAGACCCAGTACTTC. The gene calls are TRBV12-3 or TRBV12-4 and TRBJ2-5; 10 bases line up with TRBD2. The CDR3 length is 16 residues. Losses at the gene ends were 5 bases for V and 6 bases for J; bases not matched to a gene: 12.

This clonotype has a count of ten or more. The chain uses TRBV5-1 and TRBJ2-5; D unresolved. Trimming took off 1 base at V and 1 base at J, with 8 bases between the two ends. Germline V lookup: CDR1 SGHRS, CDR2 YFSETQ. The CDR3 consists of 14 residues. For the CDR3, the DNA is TGCGCCAGCAGCTTGCAGTCCCTCCAAGAGACCCAGTACTTC. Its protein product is CASSLQSLQETQYF.

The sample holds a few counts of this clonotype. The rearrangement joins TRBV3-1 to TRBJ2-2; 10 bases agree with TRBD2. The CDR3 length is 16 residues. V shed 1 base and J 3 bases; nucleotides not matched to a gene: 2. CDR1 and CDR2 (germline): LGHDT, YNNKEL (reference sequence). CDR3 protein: CASSQGAGGYTGELFF. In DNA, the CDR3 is TGTGCCAGCAGCCAAGGAGCGGGGGGGTACACCGGGGAGCTGTTTTTT.

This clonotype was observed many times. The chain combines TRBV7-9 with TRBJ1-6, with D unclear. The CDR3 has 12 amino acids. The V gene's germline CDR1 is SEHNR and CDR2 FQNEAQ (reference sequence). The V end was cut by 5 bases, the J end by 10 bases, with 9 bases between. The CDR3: CASSIGPSPLHF. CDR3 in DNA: TGTGCCAGCAGCATCGGCCCCTCACCCCTCCACTTT.

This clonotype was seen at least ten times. For the CDR3, the DNA is TGTGCTAGTGGTTTGGGGGCCGGCACCGGGGAGCTGTTTTTT. As protein: CASGLGAGTGELFF. The chain uses TRBV12-5 and TRBJ2-2; D is unresolved. Trimming left V 1 base short and J 4 bases short, with 7 bases between. This CDR3 is built from 14 residues. Germline CDR1 and CDR2: LGHNT and FRNRAP.

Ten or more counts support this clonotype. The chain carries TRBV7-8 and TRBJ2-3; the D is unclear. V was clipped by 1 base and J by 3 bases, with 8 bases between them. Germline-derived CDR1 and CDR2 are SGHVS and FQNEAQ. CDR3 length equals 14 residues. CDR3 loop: CASSLGWGTDTQYF. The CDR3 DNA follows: TGTGCCAGCAGCTTAGGATGGGGAACAGATACGCAGTATTTT.

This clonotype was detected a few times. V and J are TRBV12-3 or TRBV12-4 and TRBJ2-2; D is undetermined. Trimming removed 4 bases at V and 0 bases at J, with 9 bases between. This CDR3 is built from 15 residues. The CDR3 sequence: CASSSTHTNTGELFF. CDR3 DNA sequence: TGTGCCAGCAGTTCAACTCACACGAACACCGGGGAGCTGTTTTTT.

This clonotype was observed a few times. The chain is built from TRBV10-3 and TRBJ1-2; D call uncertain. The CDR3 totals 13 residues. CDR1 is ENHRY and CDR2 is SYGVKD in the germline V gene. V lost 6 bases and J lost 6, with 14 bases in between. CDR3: CAIRGIISDGYTF. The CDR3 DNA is TGTGCCATCAGGGGGATAATCTCCGATGGCTACACCTTC.